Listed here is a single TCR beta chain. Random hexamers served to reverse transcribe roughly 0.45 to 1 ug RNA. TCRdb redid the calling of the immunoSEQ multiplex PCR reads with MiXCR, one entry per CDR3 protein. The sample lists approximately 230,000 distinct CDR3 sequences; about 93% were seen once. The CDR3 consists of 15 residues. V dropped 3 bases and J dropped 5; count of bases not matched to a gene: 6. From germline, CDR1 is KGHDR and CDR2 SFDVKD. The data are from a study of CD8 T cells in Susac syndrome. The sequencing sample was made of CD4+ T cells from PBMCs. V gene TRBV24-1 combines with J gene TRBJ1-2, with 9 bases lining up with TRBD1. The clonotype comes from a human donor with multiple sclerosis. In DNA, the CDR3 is TGTGCCACCAGTGATCCCACAGGGGGCACATATGGCTACACCTTC. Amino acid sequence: CATSDPTGGTYGYTF.